These T cell receptor beta chains were read from a single sample in a study of CD8 T cells in Susac syndrome. MiXCR, run by TCRdb on the immunoSEQ multiplex PCR reads, gives a single entry per CDR3 protein. Of around 200,000 distinct CDR3 sequences in the sample, about 95% are singletons; the top ten hold approximately 0.08%. The sample comprised CD4+ T cells from PBMCs. Every receptor here comes from a human donor with multiple sclerosis. Both conserved end residues are part of each CDR3. A D gene is named only where the DNA matches it firmly. Only part of the rows carry a size: once, few, many, or a class if the clone is expanded.

V gene	clone size	D gene	J gene	CDR3 protein	CDR3 DNA
TRBV29-1	once	-	TRBJ2-5	CSVDSGETQYF	TGCAGCGTTGATAGTGGAGAGACCCAGTACTTC
TRBV6-1	once	TRBD1	TRBJ2-7	CASSEQGQQNYEQYF	TGTGCCAGCAGTGAACAGGGACAGCAGAACTACGAGCAGTACTTC
TRBV6-6	once	-	TRBJ2-1	CASGRLPGYNEQFF	TGTGCCAGCGGACGACTACCCGGTTACAATGAGCAGTTCTTC
TRBV9	-	-	TRBJ2-1	CASSLTGGSYNEQFF	TGTGCCAGCTCACTGACAGGTGGCTCCTACAATGAGCAGTTCTTC
TRBV15	-	-	TRBJ1-5	CATSPRQGLGNQPQHF	TGTGCCACCAGCCCAAGACAAGGTTTGGGGAATCAGCCCCAGCATTTT
TRBV30	-	TRBD2	TRBJ2-1	CAWSVPPGLAFNEQFF	TGTGCCTGGAGTGTACCTCCCGGACTAGCGTTCAATGAGCAGTTCTTC
TRBV5-1	-	-	TRBJ1-1	CASSPLHGTRDADTEAFF	TGCGCCAGCAGCCCCCTCCACGGGACAAGAGATGCGGACACTGAAGCTTTCTTT
TRBV7-2	-	-	TRBJ2-3	CASTTGATDTQYF	TGTGCCAGCACAACGGGTGCCACAGATACGCAGTATTTT
TRBV20-1	-	-	TRBJ2-4	CSANSGGTKNIQYF	TGCAGTGCAAATTCGGGGGGCACCAAAAACATTCAGTACTTC
TRBV5-1	-	TRBD1	TRBJ2-1	CASSLEPGTGDYNEQFF	TGCGCCAGCAGCTTGGAGCCCGGAACAGGGGACTACAATGAGCAGTTCTTC
TRBV9	-	TRBD1	TRBJ2-7	CASSPRQGSLNEQYF	TGTGCCAGCAGCCCGCGACAGGGGTCCCTGAACGAGCAGTACTTC
TRBV9	-	-	TRBJ2-2	CASSVGPGTANTGELFF	TGTGCCAGCAGCGTAGGGCCGGGAACCGCGAACACCGGGGAGCTGTTTTTT
TRBV18	once	-	TRBJ1-2	CASSPASSGYTF	TGTGCCAGCTCACCGGCAAGTTCTGGCTACACCTTC
TRBV6-1	-	-	TRBJ2-4	CASSPGHQNIQYF	TGTGCCAGCAGCCCGGGACACCAAAACATTCAGTACTTC
TRBV7-9	-	-	TRBJ2-6	CASSYQGSGANVLTF	TGTGCCAGCAGCTACCAGGGTTCTGGGGCCAACGTCCTGACTTTC
TRBV7-6	-	-	TRBJ2-2	CASSLVGSGTGELFF	TGTGCCAGCAGCTTAGTGGGGTCCGGAACCGGGGAGCTGTTTTTT
TRBV25-1	-	-	TRBJ2-7	CASSEPGDYEQYF	TGTGCCAGCAGTGAACCAGGTGACTACGAGCAGTACTTC
TRBV9	-	TRBD1	TRBJ2-1	CASSPYPGQDYNEQFF	TGTGCCAGCAGCCCTTACCCCGGACAGGACTACAATGAGCAGTTCTTC
TRBV18	once	-	TRBJ1-1	CASSQGVDTEAFF	TGTGCCAGCTCACAGGGAGTTGACACTGAAGCTTTCTTT
TRBV5-4	-	-	TRBJ1-1	CASSFGTKDTEAFF	TGTGCCAGCAGCTTTGGCACAAAGGACACTGAAGCTTTCTTT
TRBV15	few	-	TRBJ2-5	CATSRDRARETQYF	TGTGCCACCAGCAGAGATCGGGCCCGGGAGACCCAGTACTTC
TRBV5-8	-	-	TRBJ1-2	CASSPQDSYGYTF	TGTGCCAGCAGCCCCCAGGACAGTTATGGCTACACCTTC
TRBV28	-	TRBD1	TRBJ2-4	CASRKGQENIQYF	TGTGCCAGCAGAAAGGGACAGGAAAACATTCAGTACTTC
TRBV18	-	-	TRBJ2-5	CASSPAAGVDETQYF	TGTGCCAGCTCACCGGCGGCAGGGGTCGATGAGACCCAGTACTTC
TRBV29-1	-	-	TRBJ1-2	CSVDQGLGYGYTF	TGCAGCGTTGATCAGGGACTCGGCTATGGCTACACCTTC
TRBV12-3/TRBV12-4	-	-	TRBJ2-1	CASSLAGGVNEQFF	TGTGCCAGCAGTTTAGCGGGGGGAGTCAATGAGCAGTTCTTC
TRBV27	-	-	TRBJ1-2	CASSDGMYGYTF	TGTGCCAGCAGTGACGGGATGTATGGCTACACCTTC
TRBV11-2	-	-	TRBJ2-1	CASSLEEGHLSSYNEQFF	TGTGCCAGCAGCTTAGAAGAGGGACACCTAAGCTCCTACAATGAGCAGTTCTTC
TRBV20-1	-	TRBD1	TRBJ1-5	CSARGTGDSNQPQHF	TGCAGTGCTAGGGGGACAGGGGATAGCAATCAGCCCCAGCATTTT
TRBV11-2	-	-	TRBJ2-5	CASSRTRQETQYF	TGTGCCAGCAGCCGGACCCGGCAAGAGACCCAGTACTTC
TRBV20-1	-	TRBD2	TRBJ2-1	CSASPLAGGPYEQFF	TGCAGTGCTAGCCCTCTAGCGGGGGGGCCCTATGAGCAGTTCTTC
TRBV2	-	-	TRBJ2-2	CASKDPAANTGELFF	TGTGCCAGCAAGGATCCAGCGGCGAACACCGGGGAGCTGTTTTTT
TRBV20-1	-	-	TRBJ2-1	CSAEGGPNNEQFF	TGCAGTGCTGAGGGGGGCCCAAACAATGAGCAGTTCTTC
TRBV18	-	-	TRBJ2-5	CASSPDTTRETQYF	TGTGCCAGCTCACCGGATACGACACGAGAGACCCAGTACTTC
TRBV10-3	-	-	TRBJ1-5	CAISESAGQPQHF	TGTGCCATCAGTGAGTCTGCTGGTCAGCCCCAGCATTTT
TRBV29-1	-	TRBD1	TRBJ2-7	CSVEVPRTGIDYEQYF	TGCAGCGTTGAAGTTCCGAGGACAGGGATTGACTACGAGCAGTACTTC
TRBV15	-	-	TRBJ1-1	CATSRDGAQKGTEAFF	TGTGCCACCAGCAGAGATGGTGCACAGAAGGGCACTGAAGCTTTCTTT